These 12 T cell receptor beta chains originate from one sample sequenced in a study of blood T cell repertoires in COVID-19. The method was immunoSEQ multiplex PCR; TCRdb's version includes in-frame clones alone and lacks a portion of them. Among around 250,000 clones listed, roughly 86% were seen once. Sequenced: PBMCs or T cells enriched from blood (not recorded which). All receptors come from a woman between 45 and 65 years old who had recovered from COVID-19.

V gene TRBV7-8 combines with J gene TRBJ2-7; perhaps TRBD1 as D (5 bases). Germline lookup yields CDR1 SGHVS and CDR2 FQNEAQ. The V gene lost 4 bases and the J gene lost 6 bases, with 13 bases spanning the gap. This CDR3 spans 13 amino acids. CDR3 DNA: TGTGCCAGCAGCTCGCTTGGGGCTGGCGAGCAGTACTTC. It translates to CASSSLGAGEQYF.

The genes are TRBV15 and TRBJ2-7; 7 bases are a match to TRBD2. The CDR3 loop spans 15 amino acids. Trimming at V came to 0 bases and at J to 7 bases, leaving 9 bases not matched to a gene. Germline V gene data show CDR1 as LNHNV and CDR2 as YYDKDF (reference sequence). CDR3 loop: CATSREGPGRGEQYF. The CDR3 bases are TGTGCCACCAGCAGAGAGGGCCCAGGGCGGGGGGAGCAGTACTTC.

The J gene is TRBJ2-1, the V gene TRBV19; 8 positions match TRBD1. Germline lookup yields CDR1 LNHDA and CDR2 SQIVND (reference sequence). J gave up 2 bases and V 6 bases, and 9 bases lay outside the gene matches. This CDR3 comprises 16 residues. The CDR3 protein is CASSPTGTGPYNEQFF. CDR3 bases: TGTGCCAGTAGCCCAACCGGGACAGGTCCCTACAATGAGCAGTTCTTC. Combining the CDR3 with reference TRBV19 and TRBJ2-1 gives the whole variable domain DGGITQSPKYLFRKEGQNVTLSCEQNLNHDAMYWYRQDPGQGLRLIYYSQIVNDFQKGDIAEGYSVSREKKESFPLTVTSAQKNPTAFYLCASSPTGTGPYNEQFFGPGTRLTVL.

V usage is TRBV7-8 and J usage is TRBJ1-2, with 8 bases identical to TRBD1. V was clipped by 5 bases and J by 5 bases; unmatched bases: 10. CDR1 is SGHVS and CDR2 is FQNEAQ in the germline V gene. This CDR3 is built from 15 residues. CDR3 in amino acids: CASSVQGVGIYGYTF. The DNA of the CDR3 is TGTGCCAGCAGCGTACAGGGGGTGGGAATTTATGGCTACACCTTC.

The chain recombines TRBV9 with TRBJ2-7; maybe TRBD2 (5 bases). Germline loops: CDR1 SGDLS, CDR2 YYNGEE. The CDR3 spans 13 residues. The ends were cut back, 0 bases at V and 1 base at J, with 5 bases in the middle. Here the CDR3 DNA reads TGTGCCAGCAGCGTAGGAGGGTCCTACGAGCAGTACTTC. This sequence encodes CASSVGGSYEQYF.

The genes are TRBV19 and TRBJ1-1; D remains unclear. Germline loops: CDR1 LNHDA, CDR2 SQIVND (reference sequence). Trimming took 3 bases from V and 9 from J, leaving 14 bases between them. CDR3 length: 13 amino acids. The DNA of the CDR3 is TGTGCCAGTAGTATTGCCGGGCGGGGTAAAGCTTTCTTT. As protein: CASSIAGRGKAFF. Based on the CDR3 plus reference TRBV19 and TRBJ1-1, the full variable domain is DGGITQSPKYLFRKEGQNVTLSCEQNLNHDAMYWYRQDPGQGLRLIYYSQIVNDFQKGDIAEGYSVSREKKESFPLTVTSAQKNPTAFYLCASSIAGRGKAFFGQGTRLTVV.

This clone has only one observation. The rearrangement uses TRBV11-2 and TRBJ2-7, with a weak D call TRBD2 (6 bases). CDR3 size: 16 residues. V shed 1 base and J shed 5 bases, with 18 bases lying between them. Per the germline V gene, CDR1 is SGHAT and CDR2 is FQNNGV. The CDR3 nucleotides read TGTGCCAGCAGCTTAGGGCCGGGACTGGGAAGGAACGAGCAGTACTTC. Its translation: CASSLGPGLGRNEQYF.

The genes are TRBV5-1 and TRBJ1-1; possibly TRBD1 for D (5 bases). The CDR3 runs to 14 residues. The germline V and J ends were trimmed by 4 bases and 2 bases, with 12 bases remaining between them. From germline, CDR1 is SGHRS and CDR2 YFSETQ. CDR3 nucleotides: TGCGCCAGCAGCACTCAGGGTGTTAACACTGAAGCTTTCTTT. This translates into CASSTQGVNTEAFF.

DNA of the CDR3: TGTGCCAGCAGCGCCATAGGGGACAGAACCTACAATGAGCAGTTCTTC. Its protein is CASSAIGDRTYNEQFF. The genes are TRBV11-3 and TRBJ2-1, with 7 bases identical to TRBD1. The CDR3 length is 16 residues. V was pared by 5 bases and J by 2 bases, with 9 bases of the junction left unmatched. Germline CDR1 reads SGHNT; CDR2 reads YENEEA.

The rearrangement joins TRBV6-5 to TRBJ2-7, with D possibly TRBD1 on 6 matching bases. CDR1 is MNHEY and CDR2 is SVGAGI in the germline V gene. V gave up 0 bases and J gave up 0 bases, with 9 bases separating them. This CDR3 comprises 15 residues. DNA for the CDR3: TGTGCCAGCAGTTACTCGGGGGCGAGCTCCTACGAGCAGTACTTC. Translating gives CASSYSGASSYEQYF.

CDR3 DNA: TGTGCCAGCAGCCCTCGGACAGGGAGGACAGATACGCAGTATTTT. This encodes CASSPRTGRTDTQYF. The J gene is TRBJ2-3, the V gene TRBV7-9; 8 bases are a match to TRBD1. Per germline, CDR1 SEHNR and CDR2 FQNEAQ (reference sequence). V shed 5 bases and J 3 bases; nucleotides not matched to a gene: 7. CDR3 length: 15 amino acids.

The chain uses TRBV6-5 and TRBJ1-2, with D possibly matching TRBD1 (5 bases). The CDR3 totals 13 residues. Trimming removed 6 bases at V and 4 bases at J, with 12 bases between. Per the germline V gene, CDR1 is MNHEY and CDR2 is SVGAGI. As DNA, the CDR3 is TGTGCCAGCAGGGGGCAGGGATTCTATGGCTACACCTTC. Protein: CASRGQGFYGYTF.